This passage covers 13 T cell receptor beta chains from one sample sequenced in a study of cytomegalovirus exposure and HLA in healthy donors. Data came from immunoSEQ multiplex PCR; TCRdb stores just in-frame clones and leaves some out. The data show 150,000 to 200,000 clones, about 88% seen once. The sequenced material came from PBMCs. All receptors come from a man younger than 35 in good health and CMV-seronegative.

The chain uses TRBV28 and TRBJ2-7; D is perhaps TRBD1 (5 bases). The CDR3 is 14 residues long. V was cut by 8 bases and J by 0 bases, with 14 bases left in between. The germline gives CDR1 MDHEN, CDR2 SYDVKM. CDR3 DNA: TGTGCCAGCTACTCAGACAGCCGCTCCTACGAGCAGTACTTC. Protein: CASYSDSRSYEQYF. The variable domain in full, with the rest retrieved from reference TRBV28 and TRBJ2-7, is DVKVTQSSRYLVKRTGEKVFLECVQDMDHENMFWYRQDPGLGLRLIYFSYDVKMKEKGDIPEGYSVSREKKERFSLILESASTNQTSMYLCASYSDSRSYEQYFGPGTRLTVT.

This clone is labeled as medium-sized. This sequence joins TRBV29-1 and TRBJ2-7; D is perhaps TRBD2 (5 bases). Trimming took 2 bases from V and 3 from J, leaving 11 bases between them. CDR3 length: 13 amino acids. Germline CDR1 is SQVTM and CDR2 is ANQGSEA. CDR3 sequence: CSVEQAGDYEQYF. CDR3 DNA sequence: TGCAGCGTTGAACAGGCGGGCGACTACGAGCAGTACTTC.

This sequence joins TRBV19 and TRBJ2-7; 8 positions match TRBD1. Germline V gene sequence: CDR1 LNHDA, CDR2 SQIVND (reference sequence). J was trimmed by 2 bases and V by 5 bases; bases with no gene match: 8. The CDR3 is made up of 15 amino acids. The CDR3: CASSFGQGGAYEQYV. DNA of the CDR3: TGTGCCAGTAGTTTCGGACAGGGAGGCGCCTACGAGCAGTACGTC.

The chain links TRBV7-8 to TRBJ2-7; D gene ambiguous. From germline, CDR1 is SGHVS and CDR2 FQNEAQ. This CDR3 spans 12 amino acids. V lost 4 bases and J 2 bases, leaving 6 bases between the germline ends. CDR3: CASSSTAYEQYF. For the CDR3, the DNA is TGTGCCAGCAGCTCAACGGCCTACGAGCAGTACTTC.

This clone was observed a single time. This chain links TRBV6-5 with TRBJ2-1; possibly TRBD2 for D (6 bases). With 0 bases removed from V and 7 bases from J, the gap between germline ends came to 7 bases. The length of the CDR3 is 13 residues. Germline loops: CDR1 MNHEY, CDR2 SVGAGI. CDR3 nucleotides: TGTGCCAGCAGTTACTCGACTAGAAATGAGCAGTTCTTC. Its protein is CASSYSTRNEQFF.

The genes are TRBV7-9 and TRBJ2-7; D remains ambiguous. Germline V gene lookup returns CDR1 SEHNR and CDR2 FQNEAQ (reference sequence). Trimming stripped 4 bases from V and 4 bases from J, with 11 bases between. The CDR3 runs to 13 residues. The DNA of the CDR3 is TGTGCCAGCAGCTCCCAGGATCCATACGAGCAGTACTTC. Protein sequence: CASSSQDPYEQYF.

The chain joins TRBV5-1 to TRBJ1-3; 9 nucleotides match TRBD1. CDR1 and CDR2 (germline): SGHRS, YFSETQ. This CDR3 is 17 amino acids long. The V and J ends lost 4 bases and 0 bases, in that order; junction bases with no gene match: 8. The CDR3 region is CASSPGDRDFSGNTIYF. The CDR3 DNA reads TGCGCCAGCAGCCCGGGGGACAGGGATTTCTCTGGAAACACCATATATTTT. The whole variable domain, remainder taken from reference TRBV5-1 and TRBJ1-3, is KAGVTQTPRYLIKTRGQQVTLSCSPISGHRSVSWYQQTPGQGLQFLFEYFSETQRNKGNFPGRFSGRQFSNSRSEMNVSTLELGDSALYLCASSPGDRDFSGNTIYFGEGSWLTVV.

This chain connects TRBV2 to TRBJ2-3, with a possible D match to TRBD1 (5 bases). CDR1 and CDR2 from the germline V gene are SNHLY and FYNNEI. The ends were cut back, 2 bases at V and 6 bases at J, with 15 bases in the middle. The CDR3 has 15 residues. The CDR3: CASSEWGSEGDTQYF. The CDR3 DNA reads as TGTGCCAGCAGTGAATGGGGCTCCGAAGGGGATACGCAGTATTTT.

The CDR3 DNA reads TGTGCCACAGGGAGGGGTGGTCGAGAGACCCAGTACTTC. This codes for CATGRGGRETQYF. The chain uses TRBV6-5 and TRBJ2-5, with TRBD2 matching 7 bases. The CDR3 runs 13 residues. The V gene's germline CDR1 is MNHEY and CDR2 SVGAGI. V lost 10 bases and J lost 4; bases outside the gene matches: 9.

The chain links TRBV5-6 to TRBJ2-2, with D possibly TRBD2 on 6 matching bases. The CDR3 has 13 residues. The V and J ends lost 6 bases and 7 bases respectively, with 13 bases between them. Germline-derived CDR1 and CDR2 are SGHDT and YYEEEE. The CDR3 sequence: CASMWRVHGELFF. CDR3 in DNA: TGTGCCAGCATGTGGAGGGTACACGGGGAGCTGTTTTTT.

The chain employs TRBV13 and TRBJ1-1, with 12 bases that match TRBD1. The CDR3 is made up of 16 amino acids. The V gene end was trimmed by 5 bases and the J gene end by 5 bases; junction bases not matched to a gene: 9. From germline, CDR1 is PRHDT and CDR2 FYEKMQ (reference sequence). The CDR3 DNA reads as TGTGCCAGCAGCGCATCCGGGACAGGGGGCGTAACTGAAGCTTTCTTT. Its protein product is CASSASGTGGVTEAFF.

The gene calls are TRBV5-1 and TRBJ2-1; TRBD2 aligns across 8 bases. This CDR3 region has 16 residues. CDR1 is SGHRS, CDR2 YFSETQ, per germline. Trimming at V came to 4 bases and at J to 0 bases, leaving 6 bases not matched to a gene. Here the CDR3 reads CASSPNSGGSYNEQFF. The CDR3 DNA reads TGCGCCAGCAGCCCAAACAGCGGGGGCTCCTACAATGAGCAGTTCTTC.

The chain has TRBV6-4 and TRBJ2-1; 8 bases match TRBD2. This CDR3 comprises 15 residues. CDR1 is MRHNA, CDR2 SNTAGT, per germline. V gave up 0 bases and J gave up 3 bases; unmatched junction bases: 1. The CDR3 region is CASSDSGTSYNEQFF. The CDR3 DNA is TGTGCCAGCAGTGACTCGGGGACTAGCTACAATGAGCAGTTCTTC.